This T cell receptor beta chain was identified during a study of Graves' ophthalmopathy and Graves' hyperthyroidism. Study-level findings and limits: The blood repertoire also included most expanded thyroid clonotypes above 0.001 frequency.

Lactation, pregnancy, uncontrolled infections and other autoimmune diseases were all grounds for excluding patients. Transcripts of RNA were the source for amplifying TCR beta CDR3 regions. First-round RT-PCR with HTBI primers preceded a second-round multiplex PCR. TCRdb ran MiXCR on the multiplex PCR reads and lists one entry per CDR3 protein. The sample has around 1.1 million distinct CDR3 sequences; less than 45% are singletons. A remark on this clonotype: The target antigen is unknown.

There are 15 residues in the CDR3. V gave up 5 bases and J gave up 3 bases, with 17 bases separating them. Germline V gene data show CDR1 as SGHTA and CDR2 as FQGNSA. The sample consisted of peripheral blood or thyroid tissue (not recorded which). The receptor was isolated from an adult man with Graves' hyperthyroidism. The J gene is TRBJ2-7, the V gene TRBV7-2, with TRBD2 as a possible D gene (7 bases). The CDR3 coding sequence is TGTGCCAGCAGCGTAGAGGGGGGGGTTGGCTACGAGCAGTACTTC. Translating it yields CASSVEGGVGYEQYF.